The 9 T cell receptor beta chains in this list originate from one sample, sequenced in a study of shared clonotypes between healthy human individuals. Profiling relied on immunoSEQ multiplex PCR, and the TCRdb table lists in-frame clones only, not all of them. The table has millions of clones, approximately 95% seen once; the top ten hold around 1.1%. Cells designated naive CD8 were CD45RO-negative and were positively selected for CCR7, with terminally differentiated effector memory CD45RA+ cells excluded. Sequencing used naive CD8+ T cells sorted from blood. These receptors were obtained from a man between 18 and 29 years old in good health.

The chain carries TRBV30 and TRBJ1-2; TRBD1 matches at 8 bases. Germline-derived CDR1 and CDR2 are GTSNPN and SVGIG (reference sequence). This CDR3 has 15 amino acids. V lost 2 bases and J lost 5; bases outside the gene matches: 10. The CDR3, as DNA: TGTGCCTGGAGTCCGACAGGGGCCTTTCCGTATGGCTACACCTTC. Translated, it gives CAWSPTGAFPYGYTF.

V usage is TRBV21-1 and J usage is TRBJ2-3; TRBD2, the table's D call, lacks a check against the DNA. TRBV21-1 is listed as a pseudogene. This CDR3 is 18 amino acids long. CDR3 amino acids: CANENSWATTSGKETQYF. The CDR3 DNA is TGTGCCAACGAAAACTCGTGGGCGACGACTAGCGGGAAGGAGACGCAGTATTTT.

The chain joins TRBV5-5 to TRBJ2-5; D is perhaps TRBD1 (6 bases). The V gene's germline CDR1 is SGHKS and CDR2 YYEKEE (reference sequence). V gave up 1 base and J gave up 3 bases, with 10 bases separating them. The CDR3 sequence is 14 residues long. The CDR3 coding sequence is TGTGCCAGCAGCTTGTGGGACACAGAAGAGACCCAGTACTTC. Translation: CASSLWDTEETQYF.

The rearrangement joins TRBV2 to TRBJ2-2; the D is unclear. CDR3 size: 15 residues. Trimming shortened V by 4 bases and J by 0 bases, and 9 bases separated the two germline ends. Germline V gene lookup returns CDR1 SNHLY and CDR2 FYNNEI. The chain's CDR3 is CASSVGITNTGELFF. CDR3 nucleotide sequence: TGTGCCAGCAGTGTAGGGATTACGAACACCGGGGAGCTGTTTTTT.

CDR3 protein: CASNLRASNTGELFF. The CDR3 DNA sequence: TGTGCCAGCAACCTTCGGGCCTCGAACACCGGGGAGCTGTTTTTT. The V and J genes are TRBV6-1 and TRBJ2-2; the D is unclear. Germline V gene sequence: CDR1 MNHNS, CDR2 SASEGT. This CDR3 has 15 residues. V was pared by 7 bases and J by 0 bases, with 12 bases between.

The chain couples TRBV5-6 to TRBJ2-5, with 9 nucleotides matching TRBD2. The CDR3 spans 15 residues. Germline V gives CDR1 SGHDT, CDR2 YYEEEE. V dropped 0 bases and J dropped 5; count of bases not matched to a gene: 5. CDR3 nucleotide sequence: TGTGCCAGCAGCTTGGAAGCGGGGGGATACGAGACCCAGTACTTC. Protein product: CASSLEAGGYETQYF.

J is TRBJ1-2 and V is TRBV6-1; 7 bases are shared with TRBD1. The V segment lost 2 bases and the J segment 4 bases; nucleotides outside the gene matches: 10. The CDR3 is 16 amino acids. Per the germline V gene, CDR1 is MNHNS and CDR2 is SASEGT. The CDR3 DNA is TGTGCCAGCAGTGAACTTTGGACAGGATATATCTATGGCTACACCTTC. Residues: CASSELWTGYIYGYTF.

CDR3 residues: CASSLGDRVLEQYF. The CDR3 DNA follows: TGTGCCAGCAGCCTAGGGGACAGGGTCCTCGAGCAGTACTTC. The V and J genes are TRBV27 and TRBJ2-7; 9 nucleotides match TRBD1. V trimming: 6 bases; J trimming: 6 bases; junction bases outside the gene matches: 9. Germline-derived CDR1 and CDR2 are MNHEY and SMNVEV (reference sequence). The CDR3 is 14 residues long.

The CDR3 coding sequence is TGTGCCACCGTAGGGACTAGCGGCTACGAGCAGTACTTC. Translation gives CATVGTSGYEQYF. This chain joins TRBV6-1 and TRBJ2-7; 11 bases map to TRBD2. The CDR3 covers 13 residues. The germline V gene encodes CDR1 MNHNS and CDR2 SASEGT. Losses at the gene ends were 10 bases for V and 3 bases for J; bases not matched to a gene: 5.